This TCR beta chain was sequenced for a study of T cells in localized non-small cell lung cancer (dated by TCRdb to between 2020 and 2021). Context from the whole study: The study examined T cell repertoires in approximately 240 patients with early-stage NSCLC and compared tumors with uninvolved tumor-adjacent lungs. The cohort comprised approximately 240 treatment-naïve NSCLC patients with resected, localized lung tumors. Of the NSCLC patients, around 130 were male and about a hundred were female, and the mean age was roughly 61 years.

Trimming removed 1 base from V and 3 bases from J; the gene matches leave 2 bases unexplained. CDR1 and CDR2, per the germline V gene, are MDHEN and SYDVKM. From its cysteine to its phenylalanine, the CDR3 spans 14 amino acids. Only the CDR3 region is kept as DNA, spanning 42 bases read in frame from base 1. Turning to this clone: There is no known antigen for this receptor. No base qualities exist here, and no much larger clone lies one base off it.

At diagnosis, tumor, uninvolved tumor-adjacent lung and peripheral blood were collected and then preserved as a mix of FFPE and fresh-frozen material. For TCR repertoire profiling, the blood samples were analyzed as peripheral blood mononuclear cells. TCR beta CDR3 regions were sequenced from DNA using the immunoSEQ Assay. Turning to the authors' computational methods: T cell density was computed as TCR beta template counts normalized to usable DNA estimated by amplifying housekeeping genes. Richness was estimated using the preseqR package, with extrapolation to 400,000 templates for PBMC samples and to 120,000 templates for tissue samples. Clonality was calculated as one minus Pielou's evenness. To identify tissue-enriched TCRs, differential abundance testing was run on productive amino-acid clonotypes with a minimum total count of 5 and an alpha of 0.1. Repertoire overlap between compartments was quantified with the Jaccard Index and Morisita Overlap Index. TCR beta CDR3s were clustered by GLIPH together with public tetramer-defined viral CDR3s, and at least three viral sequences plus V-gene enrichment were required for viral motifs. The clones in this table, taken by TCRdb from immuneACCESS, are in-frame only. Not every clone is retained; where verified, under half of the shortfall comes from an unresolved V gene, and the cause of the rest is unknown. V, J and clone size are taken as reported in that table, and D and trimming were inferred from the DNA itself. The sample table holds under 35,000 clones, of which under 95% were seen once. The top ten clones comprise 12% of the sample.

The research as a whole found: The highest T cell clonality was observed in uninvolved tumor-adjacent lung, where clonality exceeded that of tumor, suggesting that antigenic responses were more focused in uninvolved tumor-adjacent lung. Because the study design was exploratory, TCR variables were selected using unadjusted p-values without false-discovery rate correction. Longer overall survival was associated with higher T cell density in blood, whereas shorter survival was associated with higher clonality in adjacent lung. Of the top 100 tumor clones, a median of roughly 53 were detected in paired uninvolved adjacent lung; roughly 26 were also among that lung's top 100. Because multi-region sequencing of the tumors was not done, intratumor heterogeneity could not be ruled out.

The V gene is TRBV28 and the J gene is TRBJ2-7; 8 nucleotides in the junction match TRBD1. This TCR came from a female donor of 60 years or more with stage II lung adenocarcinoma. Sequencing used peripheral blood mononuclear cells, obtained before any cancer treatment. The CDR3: CASSLSTGGYEQYF. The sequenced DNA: TGTGCCAGCAGTTTATCAACAGGGGGCTACGAGCAGTACTTC.